The rows below give T cell receptor beta chains drawn from one sample of a study of cytomegalovirus exposure and HLA in healthy donors. Using immunoSEQ multiplex PCR, the repertoire was profiled, and TCRdb retains in-frame clones only, with some absent. The top ten clones hold approximately 4.2% of a sample with 140,000 to 150,000 clones, 80% to 90% of them seen once. Sequencing used PBMCs. These receptors were obtained from a woman in her forties in good health and CMV-seropositive. CDR3s include the opening cysteine and the closing phenylalanine or tryptophan. D genes are given only for firm matches. For some rows the clone size is stated as once, few or many, or as a class when expanded; others skip it.

>TRBD1|TRBV2|.|TRBJ2-2|13
TGTGCCAGCAGCGACGACAGGGGAAGGGAGCTGTTTTTT
CASSDDRGRELFF
>.|TRBV19|.|TRBJ1-5|20
TGTGCCAGTAGTCCCGGGACATCTACCAGGGGCTTCTATAGCAATCAGCCCCAGCATTTT
CASSPGTSTRGFYSNQPQHF
>TRBD1|TRBV6-5|.|TRBJ1-3|15
TGTGCCAGCAGTTACTCGGGACAGGGGTACCAGACCATATATTTT
CASSYSGQGYQTIYF
>.|TRBV2|few|TRBJ2-5|12
TGTGCCAGGATTCCGAGGACAAAGACCCAGTACTTC
CARIPRTKTQYF
>.|TRBV28|.|TRBJ2-1|16
TGTGCCACCCACATCCCGGGGAGTGGTGCGAGGAATGAGCAGTTCTTC
CATHIPGSGARNEQFF
>.|TRBV29-1|.|TRBJ1-2|12
TGCAGCGTTCAGGGTCAAGACTATGGCTACACCTTC
CSVQGQDYGYTF
>.|TRBV7-6|.|TRBJ1-2|17
TGTGCCAGCAGCTCTCCCCGCGGGGTAGAGACTAACTATGGCTACACCTTC
CASSSPRGVETNYGYTF
>TRBD2|TRBV4-2|.|TRBJ2-1|16
TGTGCCAGCAGCCACCGACTAGCGGGCGAGGACAATGAGCAGTTCTTC
CASSHRLAGEDNEQFF
>.|TRBV18|.|TRBJ1-5|14
TGTGCCAGCTCAGGCAGGGCTTATCGTCAGCCCCAGCATTTT
CASSGRAYRQPQHF
>.|TRBV25-1|.|TRBJ1-2|15
TGTGCCAGCAGTGATCCTGCAGGGCCATACTATGGCTACACCTTC
CASSDPAGPYYGYTF
>TRBD1|TRBV19|few|TRBJ1-5|18
TGTGCCAGTAGTTTTGCGTTAACGGGGACAGGATCCTATCAGCCCCAGCATTTT
CASSFALTGTGSYQPQHF
>.|TRBV2|.|TRBJ1-3|14
TGTGCCAGCACGAAGGGGCAAGCTGGAAACACCATATATTTT
CASTKGQAGNTIYF
>.|TRBV18|.|TRBJ1-2|13
TGTGCCAGCTCAGGGACCCCCCAGGGGGGCTACACCTTC
CASSGTPQGGYTF
>.|TRBV11-3|.|TRBJ2-7|12
TGTGCCAGCAGCGATAGGGGGTACGAGCAGTACTTC
CASSDRGYEQYF
>.|TRBV6-1|.|TRBJ1-1|12
TGTGCCAGCAGATTTTGGGCGGGTGAAGCTTTCTTT
CASRFWAGEAFF
>.|TRBV19|.|TRBJ1-3|10
TGTGCCAGTACGGGAAACACCATATATTTT
CASTGNTIYF
>.|TRBV7-2|.|TRBJ1-1|18
TGTGCCAGCAGCTTTGGTGCCGTAGGTAGCATCATGAACACTGAAGCTTTCTTT
CASSFGAVGSIMNTEAFF
>TRBD2|TRBV30|.|TRBJ2-3|17
TGTGCCTGGAGTCAACGACGACTAGCGTCGGGCACAGATACGCAGTATTTT
CAWSQRRLASGTDTQYF
>.|TRBV30|.|TRBJ2-1|14
TGTGCCTGGAGCTTGGGGGGTTCTAACAATGAGCAGTTCTTC
CAWSLGGSNNEQFF
>TRBD1|TRBV28|.|TRBJ2-7|15
TGTGCCAGCAGTCCGACCGGGACAGGGTACTACGAGCAGTACTTC
CASSPTGTGYYEQYF
>.|TRBV5-6|.|TRBJ2-7|13
TGTGCCAGCAGCTTGTCCGGGAACTACGAGCAGTACTTC
CASSLSGNYEQYF
>TRBD1|TRBV28|.|TRBJ1-2|15
TGTGCCATACGGCCCGACAGGGGAGCTAACTATGGCTACACCTTC
CAIRPDRGANYGYTF
>.|TRBV28|few|TRBJ1-1|11
TGTGCCAGCATCGTTAACACTGAAGCTTTCTTT
CASIVNTEAFF
>.|TRBV4-1|few|TRBJ1-1|11
TGCGCCAGCAGTAGGGGGGGTGAAGCTTTCTTT
CASSRGGEAFF
>.|TRBV7-9|.|TRBJ1-4|16
TGTGCCAGCAGCGACACAGGGAAAAGAACTAATGAAAAACTGTTTTTT
CASSDTGKRTNEKLFF
>.|TRBV7-7|.|TRBJ1-5|14
TGTGCTAGCAGCCCGGACGGACTCAATCAGCCCCAGCATTTT
CASSPDGLNQPQHF
>.|TRBV21-1|.|TRBJ1-2|18
TGTGCCAGCAGCAAGGACCGGGACAGGGACATCCATAACTATGGCTACACCTTC
CASSKDRDRDIHNYGYTF
>.|TRBV25-1|.|TRBJ1-1|14
TGTGCCAGCAGTGAATATAGCGGGGTGACTGAAGCTTTCTTT
CASSEYSGVTEAFF